This is a list of T cell receptor beta chains from one sample in a study of cytomegalovirus exposure and HLA in healthy donors. Sequencing used immunoSEQ multiplex PCR; TCRdb keeps in-frame clones, though not all of them. The sample records some 140,000 clones, roughly 78% being singletons. Source material: PBMCs. The receptors stem from a man aged 40-50 years in good health and CMV-seropositive. CDR3s include the opening cysteine and the closing phenylalanine or tryptophan. A D gene is named only where the DNA matches it firmly. The size field is filled for only some rows; it gives once, few, many or a size class.

clone size,J gene,V gene,D gene,CDR3 protein,CDR3 DNA
NA,TRBJ1-4,TRBV7-2,NA,CASSPIGGGGSEKLFF,TGTGCCAGCAGCCCGATAGGAGGGGGAGGGAGTGAAAAACTGTTTTTT
NA,TRBJ1-1,TRBV9,NA,CASSVWGQNTEAFF,TGTGCCAGCAGCGTATGGGGGCAGAACACTGAAGCTTTCTTT
NA,TRBJ1-4,TRBV6-1,TRBD1,CASTGQGNEKLFF,TGTGCCAGCACCGGACAGGGCAATGAAAAACTGTTTTTT
NA,TRBJ2-3,TRBV28,TRBD1,CASSLQQGLVTDTQYF,TGTGCCAGCAGTTTACAACAGGGGTTGGTCACAGATACGCAGTATTTT
NA,TRBJ2-3,TRBV6-1,NA,CASSEAGVGYTQYF,TGTGCCAGCAGTGAAGCGGGAGTAGGTTATACGCAGTATTTT
NA,TRBJ2-1,TRBV2,TRBD1,CASRQGARGDNEQFF,TGTGCCAGCAGACAGGGGGCCCGCGGTGACAATGAGCAGTTCTTC
NA,TRBJ1-6,TRBV2,NA,CASSQTGGNSPLHF,TGTGCCAGCAGTCAGACAGGAGGTAATTCACCCCTCCACTTT
NA,TRBJ1-2,TRBV5-5,NA,CASSLQVTGLYGYTF,TGTGCCAGCAGCCTGCAGGTCACAGGGCTCTATGGCTACACCTTC
NA,TRBJ1-1,TRBV5-1,NA,CASSWDNAAEAFF,TGCGCCAGCAGCTGGGACAACGCCGCTGAAGCTTTCTTT
NA,TRBJ1-6,TRBV5-5,NA,CASSPLPFSYNSPLHF,TGTGCCAGCAGCCCCCTTCCCTTCTCCTATAATTCACCCCTCCACTTT
NA,TRBJ2-5,TRBV2,TRBD2,CASSESRTSSGAQYF,TGTGCCAGCAGTGAATCCAGGACTAGCTCAGGGGCCCAGTACTTC
NA,TRBJ2-6,TRBV7-9,NA,CASSTQIKPSGANVLTF,TGTGCCAGCAGCACACAGATCAAGCCCTCTGGGGCCAACGTCCTGACTTTC
NA,TRBJ1-5,TRBV19,TRBD1,CASTQDRGSNQPQHF,TGTGCCAGTACCCAGGACAGGGGCAGCAATCAGCCCCAGCATTTT
few,TRBJ2-7,TRBV7-2,TRBD2,CASIPGGTIHEQYF,TGTGCCAGCATCCCAGGAGGGACTATCCACGAGCAGTACTTC
NA,TRBJ2-1,TRBV10-3,NA,CAISESTRVYNEQFF,TGTGCCATCAGTGAGTCGACTCGGGTCTACAATGAGCAGTTCTTC
NA,TRBJ1-5,TRBV5-4,NA,CASSFAGNQPQHF,TGTGCCAGCAGCTTTGCCGGGAATCAGCCCCAGCATTTT
NA,TRBJ1-4,TRBV6-1,NA,CASSEGPAGEKLFF,TGTGCCAGCAGTGAGGGGCCGGCTGGGGAAAAACTGTTTTTT
NA,TRBJ2-7,TRBV11-2,NA,CASSLRYEQYF,TGTGCCAGCAGCTTACGTTACGAGCAGTACTTC
NA,TRBJ2-3,TRBV11-2,NA,CASSFLARDTQYF,TGTGCCAGCAGCTTTCTGGCCCGCGATACGCAGTATTTT
few,TRBJ2-3,TRBV5-1,TRBD2,CASSSLSSGNTDTQYF,TGCGCCAGCAGCTCCCTTTCTAGCGGGAACACAGATACGCAGTATTTT
NA,TRBJ2-1,TRBV5-1,TRBD2,CASSSVAGSYNEQFF,TGCGCCAGCAGCTCCGTAGCGGGGTCCTACAATGAGCAGTTCTTC
NA,TRBJ1-3,TRBV6-1,TRBD1,CASSVGQGSFSGNTIYF,TGTGCCAGCAGTGTCGGACAGGGATCCTTCTCTGGAAACACCATATATTTT
NA,TRBJ2-1,TRBV5-1,NA,CASSYERRQSNEQFF,TGCGCCAGCAGCTACGAGAGGCGGCAGAGCAATGAGCAGTTCTTC
NA,TRBJ2-7,TRBV5-5,TRBD2,CASGGTTTYEQYF,TGTGCCAGCGGCGGGACTACAACCTACGAGCAGTACTTC
NA,TRBJ2-7,TRBV27,NA,CASSFLGGASYEQYF,TGTGCCAGCAGTTTTCTTGGCGGGGCCTCCTACGAGCAGTACTTC
NA,TRBJ1-4,TRBV27,NA,CASSGRTGSSAEKLFF,TGTGCCAGCAGTGGGAGGACGGGGAGTTCGGCAGAAAAACTGTTTTTT
NA,TRBJ1-1,TRBV5-1,NA,CASSMGGQTEAFF,TGCGCCAGCAGCATGGGAGGCCAGACTGAAGCTTTCTTT
NA,TRBJ1-4,TRBV5-1,TRBD1,CASSPPEEGAIEKLFF,TGCGCCAGCAGCCCCCCGGAGGAGGGGGCAATCGAAAAACTGTTTTTT
NA,TRBJ1-6,TRBV10-2,TRBD1,CASNRDRNSPLHF,TGCGCCAGTAACCGGGACAGGAATTCACCCCTCCACTTT
few,TRBJ2-7,TRBV4-1,TRBD2,CASSQLAGGSRYEQYF,TGCGCCAGCAGCCAATTAGCGGGAGGATCACGCTACGAGCAGTACTTC
NA,TRBJ2-5,TRBV2,NA,CASSGTNQETQYF,TGTGCCAGCAGTGGGACAAACCAAGAGACCCAGTACTTC
NA,TRBJ1-5,TRBV30,NA,CAWALGGNQPQHF,TGTGCCTGGGCGCTGGGGGGAAATCAGCCCCAGCATTTT
NA,TRBJ2-7,TRBV6-6,NA,CASRQDSAYEQYF,TGTGCCAGCCGACAGGACAGTGCCTACGAGCAGTACTTC
NA,TRBJ1-2,TRBV5-5,TRBD1,CASSDEGQGGYGYTF,TGTGCCAGCAGTGATGAGGGACAGGGCGGCTATGGCTACACCTTC
once,TRBJ2-5,TRBV27,TRBD2,CASRSTSLQETQYF,TGTGCCAGCAGGTCGACTAGCCTCCAAGAGACCCAGTACTTC
NA,TRBJ1-5,TRBV28,TRBD1,CASSPGTGAGGNQPQHF,TGTGCCAGCAGTCCCGGGACAGGGGCGGGTGGCAATCAGCCCCAGCATTTT
NA,TRBJ2-7,TRBV4-2,NA,CASSRGGTGTREQYF,TGTGCCAGCAGCCGTGGAGGGACAGGGACTAGGGAGCAGTACTTC
once,TRBJ2-7,TRBV14,TRBD2,CASSQGLAGGLHEQYF,TGTGCCAGCAGCCAAGGACTAGCGGGAGGGCTCCACGAGCAGTACTTC
NA,TRBJ2-1,TRBV25-1,NA,CASSDLARSFF,TGTGCCAGCAGTGATTTAGCGCGCTCGTTCTTC
NA,TRBJ2-1,TRBV5-6,TRBD1,CASSTRGGTGLYNEQFF,TGTGCCAGCAGCACCCGAGGGGGGACAGGCCTCTACAATGAGCAGTTCTTC
few,TRBJ2-7,TRBV28,NA,CASSLRGLGYEQYF,TGTGCCAGCAGTCTCAGGGGCCTCGGCTACGAGCAGTACTTC
NA,TRBJ2-3,TRBV28,TRBD2,CASSPLWREGRDTQYF,TGTGCCAGCAGTCCCCTATGGCGGGAGGGCCGAGATACGCAGTATTTT
NA,TRBJ1-2,TRBV6-1,TRBD1,CASSRQGPNYGYTF,TGTGCCAGCAGCAGACAGGGGCCCAACTATGGCTACACCTTC
NA,TRBJ1-1,TRBV19,NA,CASSAPQGMAPEAFF,TGTGCCAGTAGTGCCCCACAGGGAATGGCCCCTGAAGCTTTCTTT
NA,TRBJ1-5,TRBV19,NA,CASSNGGSSNQPQHF,TGTGCCAGTAGTAACGGGGGGAGTAGCAATCAGCCCCAGCATTTT
NA,TRBJ1-2,TRBV5-8,NA,CASSLGRTYGYTF,TGTGCCAGCAGCTTGGGCAGAACCTATGGCTACACCTTC